This T cell receptor (beta chain) was recovered during a study of blood T cell repertoires in COVID-19. Study information: The United States, Italy and Spain supplied acute and convalescent COVID-19 samples. From T cells, B-cell-depleted T cells, or PBMCs came the material, which was cDNA or gDNA.

Germline assignment: CDR1 SEHNR and CDR2 FQNEAQ (reference sequence). The CDR3 extends over 15 amino acids. V lost 3 bases to trimming and J lost 6 bases; unmatched junction nucleotides: 8. Seattle enrolled patients during active infection and tracked them longitudinally. This table comes from immunoSEQ multiplex PCR, and its TCRdb copy is limited to in-frame clones, with some not included. The sample lists hundreds of thousands of clones, 86% occurring once. This receptor was taken from a woman aged 60 to 75 with COVID-19, enrolled during active disease. Sequenced material: peripheral blood. The gene calls are TRBV7-9 and TRBJ1-2, with 9 nucleotides matching TRBD1. DNA of the CDR3: TGTGCCAGCAGCTTTCCGACAGGGGGTTCGGATGGCTACACCTTC. It yields the protein CASSFPTGGSDGYTF.